This entry concerns a single T cell receptor beta chain. The V end lost 8 bases, the J end lost 0 bases, and 14 bases lay between the germline ends. CDR1 is MNHEY and CDR2 is SMNVEV in the germline V gene (reference sequence). This CDR3 is built from 15 residues. These data are taken from a study of blood T cell repertoires in COVID-19. Study-level information: Whether acute or convalescent, the COVID-19 samples came from the United States, Italy and Spain.

Libraries were prepared by immunoSEQ multiplex PCR; TCRdb keeps only in-frame clonotypes and omits some of them. Of 220,000 or so clones in the sample, roughly 85% were seen once. The rearrangement uses TRBV27 and TRBJ2-1; D possibly corresponds to TRBD2 (6 bases). The origin of this receptor is a man in his fifties who had recovered from COVID-19. Sample: peripheral blood. This CDR3 reads CASRWAGSSYNEQFF. The CDR3 DNA follows: TGTGCCAGCCGTTGGGCGGGGAGCTCCTACAATGAGCAGTTCTTC.